A selection of T cell receptor beta chains follows, all from one sample in a study of blood T cell repertoires in COVID-19. TCRdb's copy holds only in-frame clones and misses some; the assay was immunoSEQ multiplex PCR. The profile shows more than 200,000 clones, approximately 90% of them singletons. The specimen sequenced was peripheral blood. These receptors originate from a man aged 50-59 years with COVID-19, enrolled during active disease. Each CDR3 is given without its conserved first and last residue.

TRBV6-5,ASSSTYTDTQY
TRBV19,ASSQFVQQIAKNIQY
TRBV29-1,SVMTGPSSYEQY
TRBV7-8,ASSFGTGGRLDYGYT
TRBV6-5,ASKDRMNTEAF
TRBV2,ASKIRLAAYEQY
TRBV7-2,ASLGTDSGNTIY
TRBV6-5,ASSHSGQGYGELF
TRBV3-1/TRBV3-2,ASSQELGGECGQGDQPQH
TRBV7-8,ASSPHREPYEQY
TRBV9,ASSVGMDRGGLSEQY
TRBV5-4,ASSLGTSGRALRLNGELF
TRBV19,ASSIGGGRALNNEQF
TRBV6-4,ASSDKGTGVGYTEAF
TRBV6-5,ASSSGQPNQPQH
TRBV5-4,ASSQGGTRTYEQY
TRBV6-5,ASSYREEHNSPLH
TRBV4-2,ASSQEGREAF
TRBV10-1,ASSPQGSVFTEAF
TRBV3-1/TRBV3-2,ASSQGATSGSPSYNEQF
TRBV27,ASSLDSVLAIGTDTQY
TRBV6-5,ASGTALETQY
TRBV5-8,ASSPLNEQY
TRBV27,ASRTTGGLSYEQY
TRBV19,ASSMVREETQY
TRBV29-1,SVVGSAVTAQY
TRBV10-3,AISESGTGVGANVLT